This TCR beta chain was profiled in a study of T-cell reconstitution after alpha-beta-depleted transplantation in children. Study observations and caveats: Day-60 TCRbeta diversity that was high in some patients was derived from surviving recipient T cells and thymic progenitors. It was reported that alpha-beta T cells came from several hundred expanded graft clones (about two months after transplant).

Unique molecular identifiers were incorporated when the TCRbeta library was constructed. Via MiXCR, TCRdb re-called the PCR reads, giving one row per CDR3 protein. The sample lists about 580,000 distinct CDR3 sequences; roughly 23% were seen once. Comments on this clonotype: Its antigen remains unidentified.

The material was PBMCs, mostly from graft donor cells, obtained 360 days after TCRalphabeta/CD19-depleted stem cell transplant. The sequence came from a boy younger than two who had a stem cell transplant for acute myeloid leukemia, so the T cells may come from the graft donor.

The CDR3 is CASSYRDGGTEAFF. CDR3 nucleotides: TGTGCCAGCAGTTACCGGGACGGGGGCACTGAAGCTTTCTTT. This chain joins TRBV6-5 and TRBJ1-1; D possibly corresponds to TRBD1 (5 bases). Between the trimmed V and J ends, which lost 2 bases and 4 bases, there was a span of 11 bases. This CDR3 is built from 14 residues. Looked up from germline, CDR1 is MNHEY and CDR2 is SVGAGI.